The 8 T cell receptor beta chains below were found in one sample sequenced in a study of blood T cell repertoires in COVID-19. Method: immunoSEQ multiplex PCR; TCRdb's copy keeps in-frame clones and lacks some. Of 350,000 to 450,000 clones detected, around 85% appear once; the ten largest clones hold under 4%. Source material: peripheral blood. The source of these receptors is a young woman with acute or convalescent COVID-19.

The genes are TRBV3-1 (or the pseudogene TRBV3-2) and TRBJ2-3, with a possible D match to TRBD2 (6 bases). The CDR3 runs 12 residues. The germline V and J ends were trimmed by 0 bases and 10 bases, with 8 bases remaining between them. Germline V gene lookup returns CDR1 LGHDT and CDR2 YNNKEL (reference sequence). The CDR3 nucleotides are TGTGCCAGCAGCCAAGACGCGGGACCGCAGTATTTT. The encoded protein is CASSQDAGPQYF.

V gene TRBV5-6 combines with J gene TRBJ2-7, with 7 nucleotides matching TRBD1. V shed 4 bases, J shed 3 bases, and the junction held 10 bases outside the gene matches. Germline lookup yields CDR1 SGHDT and CDR2 YYEEEE. The CDR3 has 15 amino acids. The CDR3 region is CASSVGPGQFYEQYF. The CDR3, as DNA: TGTGCCAGCAGCGTAGGGCCGGGACAGTTCTACGAGCAGTACTTC.

This clone was counted only a few times. This sequence joins TRBV6-4 and TRBJ2-3; 7 nucleotides line up with TRBD1. CDR3 length: 14 residues. V gave up 0 bases and J gave up 4 bases; unmatched junction bases: 1. Per germline, CDR1 MRHNA and CDR2 SNTAGT. The CDR3 here is CASSDSGGADTQYF. In DNA form, the CDR3 reads TGTGCCAGCAGTGACTCAGGGGGCGCAGATACGCAGTATTTT.

This rearrangement joins TRBV5-6 to TRBJ2-3; D perhaps matches TRBD1 (5 bases). Germline CDR1 and CDR2: SGHDT and YYEEEE. This CDR3 region has 17 residues. Trimming removed 1 base at V and 1 base at J, with 16 bases between. The CDR3 nucleotides are TGTGCCAGCAGCTTGTCCCCACAAGGGGCCGGCACAGATACGCAGTATTTT. This encodes CASSLSPQGAGTDTQYF.

V usage is TRBV19 and J usage is TRBJ1-2; 11 nucleotides align to TRBD1. The CDR3 loop spans 16 amino acids. CDR1 LNHDA and CDR2 SQIVND come from the germline V gene (reference sequence). J lost 4 bases, V lost 5 bases, and 9 bases had no gene match. CDR3 coding DNA: TGTGCCAGTAGTGAACCTCGGGACAGGGGGTTCTATGGCTACACCTTC. Protein product: CASSEPRDRGFYGYTF.

V is TRBV1 and J is TRBJ2-1; TRBD2 reflects the table's D call only, with no check against the DNA. TRBV1 is labeled a pseudogene. This CDR3 has 18 amino acids. For the CDR3, the DNA is TGCACCAGCAGCCAATATGTCCTAGCGGGGGCTGGATACAATGAGCAGTTCTTC. Encoded protein: CTSSQYVLAGAGYNEQFF.

This clone was recorded only once. The CDR3 nucleotides read TGCAGCGTAAAGACAAGACAGGCCCCAAACACTGAAGCTTTCTTT. Amino acids: CSVKTRQAPNTEAFF. The chain is built from TRBV29-1 and TRBJ1-1, with D perhaps TRBD1 (6 bases). Germline lookup yields CDR1 SQVTM and CDR2 ANQGSEA. The CDR3 has 15 residues. Trimming took 6 bases from V and 2 from J, leaving 19 bases between them.

This chain links TRBV7-9 with TRBJ1-2; 9 nucleotides agree with TRBD1. Trimming cost V 5 bases and J 5 bases; bases outside gene matches: 12. The CDR3 extends over 16 amino acids. Germline-derived CDR1 and CDR2 are SEHNR and FQNEAQ (reference sequence). CDR3 loop: CASSPYTTGGLYGYTF. Here the CDR3 DNA reads TGTGCCAGCAGCCCGTATACGACAGGGGGACTTTATGGCTACACCTTC.